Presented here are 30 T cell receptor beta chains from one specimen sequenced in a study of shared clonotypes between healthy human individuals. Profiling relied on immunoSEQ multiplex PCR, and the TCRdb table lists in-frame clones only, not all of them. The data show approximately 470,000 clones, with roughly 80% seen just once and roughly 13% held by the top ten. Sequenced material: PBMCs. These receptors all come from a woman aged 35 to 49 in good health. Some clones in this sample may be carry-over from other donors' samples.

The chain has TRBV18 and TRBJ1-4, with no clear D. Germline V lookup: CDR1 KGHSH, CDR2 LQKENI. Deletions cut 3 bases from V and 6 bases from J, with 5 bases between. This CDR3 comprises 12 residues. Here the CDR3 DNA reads TGTGCCAGCTCACCCAGCCATGAAAAACTGTTTTTT. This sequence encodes CASSPSHEKLFF.

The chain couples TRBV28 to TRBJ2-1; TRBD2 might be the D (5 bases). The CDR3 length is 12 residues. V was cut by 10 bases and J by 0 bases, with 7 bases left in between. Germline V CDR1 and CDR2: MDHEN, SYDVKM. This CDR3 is CATGVSYNEQFF. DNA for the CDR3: TGTGCCACCGGGGTCTCCTACAATGAGCAGTTCTTC.

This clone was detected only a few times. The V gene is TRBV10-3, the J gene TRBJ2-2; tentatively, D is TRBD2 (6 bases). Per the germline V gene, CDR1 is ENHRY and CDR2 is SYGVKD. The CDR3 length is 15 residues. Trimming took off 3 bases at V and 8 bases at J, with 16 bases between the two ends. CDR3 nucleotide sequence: TGTGCCATCAGTGAAGGCGGGATGGCGACAGGGGAGCTGTTTTTT. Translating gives CAISEGGMATGELFF.

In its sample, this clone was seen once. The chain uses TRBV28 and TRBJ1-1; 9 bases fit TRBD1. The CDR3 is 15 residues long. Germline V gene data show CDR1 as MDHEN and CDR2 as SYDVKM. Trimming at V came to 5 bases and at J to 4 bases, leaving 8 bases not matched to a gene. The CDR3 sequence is CASSPTQGAGTEAFF. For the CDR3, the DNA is TGTGCCAGCAGTCCGACACAGGGGGCGGGCACTGAAGCTTTCTTT.

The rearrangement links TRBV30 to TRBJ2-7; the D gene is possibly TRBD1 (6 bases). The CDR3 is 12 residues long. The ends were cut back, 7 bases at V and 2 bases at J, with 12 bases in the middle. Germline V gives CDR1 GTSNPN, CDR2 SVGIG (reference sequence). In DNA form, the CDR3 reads TGTGCCTCGGGACATTGGACCTACGAGCAGTACTTC. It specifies CASGHWTYEQYF.

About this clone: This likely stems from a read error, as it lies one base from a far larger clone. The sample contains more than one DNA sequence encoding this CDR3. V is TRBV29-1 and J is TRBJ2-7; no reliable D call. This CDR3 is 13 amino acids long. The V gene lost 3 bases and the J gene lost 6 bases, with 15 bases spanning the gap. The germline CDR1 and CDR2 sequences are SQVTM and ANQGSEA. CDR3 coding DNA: TGCAGCGTTGAGGTAGCAGGAGCTGGCGAGCAGTACTTC. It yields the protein CSVEVAGAGEQYF.

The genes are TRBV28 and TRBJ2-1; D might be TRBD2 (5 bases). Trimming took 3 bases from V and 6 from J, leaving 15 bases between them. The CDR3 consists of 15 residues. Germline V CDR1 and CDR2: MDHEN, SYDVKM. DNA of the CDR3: TGTGCCAGCAGTTTCACTGCCCCTGGGAGCAATGAGCAGTTCTTC. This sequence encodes CASSFTAPGSNEQFF.

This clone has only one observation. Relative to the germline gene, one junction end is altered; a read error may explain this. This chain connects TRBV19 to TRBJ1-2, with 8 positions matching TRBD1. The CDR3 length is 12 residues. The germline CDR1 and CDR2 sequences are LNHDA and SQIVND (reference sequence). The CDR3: CASSAKGQDPLF. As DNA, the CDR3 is TGTGCCAGTAGTGCCAAGGGACAGGATCCGCTATTC. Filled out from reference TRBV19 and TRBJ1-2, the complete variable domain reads DGGITQSPKYLFRKEGQNVTLSCEQNLNHDAMYWYRQDPGQGLRLIYYSQIVNDFQKGDIAEGYSVSREKKESFPLTVTSAQKNPTAFYLCASSAKGQDPLFGSGTRLTVV.

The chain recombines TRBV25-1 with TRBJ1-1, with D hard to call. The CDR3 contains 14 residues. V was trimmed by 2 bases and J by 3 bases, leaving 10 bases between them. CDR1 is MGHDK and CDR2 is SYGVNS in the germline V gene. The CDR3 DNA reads TGTGCCAGCAGTGAAACAGAGACCTACACTGAAGCTTTCTTT. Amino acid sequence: CASSETETYTEAFF.

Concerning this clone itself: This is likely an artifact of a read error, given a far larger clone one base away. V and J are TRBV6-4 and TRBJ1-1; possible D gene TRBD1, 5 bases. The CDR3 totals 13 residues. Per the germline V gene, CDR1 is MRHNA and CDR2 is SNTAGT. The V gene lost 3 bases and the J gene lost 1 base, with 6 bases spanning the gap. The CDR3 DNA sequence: TGTGCCAGCAGTGAAGGGGAGAACACTGAAGCTTTCTTT. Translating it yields CASSEGENTEAFF.

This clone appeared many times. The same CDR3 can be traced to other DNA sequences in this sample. CDR3 DNA sequence: TGTGCCAGCAGCCTCCAGGACAGGGCGCCCTATGGCTACACCTTC. This codes for CASSLQDRAPYGYTF. The V gene is TRBV7-2, the J gene TRBJ1-2; 8 nucleotides line up with TRBD1. With V trimmed by 5 bases and J by 4 bases, 9 bases remained unmatched. Per the germline V gene, CDR1 is SGHTA and CDR2 is FQGNSA. This CDR3 is 15 amino acids long.

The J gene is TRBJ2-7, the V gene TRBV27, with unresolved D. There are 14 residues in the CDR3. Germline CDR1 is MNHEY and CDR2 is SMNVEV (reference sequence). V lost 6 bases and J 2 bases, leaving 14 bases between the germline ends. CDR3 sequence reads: CASRLNHETYEQYF. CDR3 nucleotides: TGTGCCAGCAGACTCAATCACGAGACCTACGAGCAGTACTTC.

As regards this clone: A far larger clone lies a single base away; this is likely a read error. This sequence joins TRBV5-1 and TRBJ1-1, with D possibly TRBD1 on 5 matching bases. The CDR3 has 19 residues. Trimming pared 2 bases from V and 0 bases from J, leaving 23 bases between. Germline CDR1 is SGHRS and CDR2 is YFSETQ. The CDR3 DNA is TGCGCCAGCAGCTTCTGGCCGGGAGACTTGACAGATTTGAACACTGAAGCTTTCTTT. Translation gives CASSFWPGDLTDLNTEAFF.

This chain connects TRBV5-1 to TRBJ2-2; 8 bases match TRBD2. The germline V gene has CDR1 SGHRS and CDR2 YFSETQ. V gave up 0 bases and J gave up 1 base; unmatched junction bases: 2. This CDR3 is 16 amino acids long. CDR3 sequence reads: CASSLGLAKNTGELFF. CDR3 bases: TGCGCCAGCAGCTTGGGACTAGCGAAGAACACCGGGGAGCTGTTTTTT.

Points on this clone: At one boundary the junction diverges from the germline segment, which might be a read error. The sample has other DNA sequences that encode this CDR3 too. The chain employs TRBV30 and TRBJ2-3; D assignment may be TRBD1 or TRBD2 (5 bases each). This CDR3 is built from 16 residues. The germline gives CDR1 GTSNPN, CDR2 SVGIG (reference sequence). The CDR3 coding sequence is TGCGCCTGGGGGACCGGAGAAGGGGCTTCAACAGATACGCAGTATTTT. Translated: CAWGTGEGASTDTQYF.

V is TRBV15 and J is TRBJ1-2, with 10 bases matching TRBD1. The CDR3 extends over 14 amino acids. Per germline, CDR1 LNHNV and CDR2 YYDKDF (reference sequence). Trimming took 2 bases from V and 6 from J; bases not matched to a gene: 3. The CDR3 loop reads CATSRPTGGHGYTF. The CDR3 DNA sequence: TGTGCCACCAGCAGACCGACAGGGGGCCATGGCTACACCTTC.

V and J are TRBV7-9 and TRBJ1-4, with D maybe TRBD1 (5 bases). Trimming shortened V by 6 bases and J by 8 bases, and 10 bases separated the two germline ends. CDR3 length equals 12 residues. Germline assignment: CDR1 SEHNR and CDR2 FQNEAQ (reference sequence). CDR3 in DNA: TGTGCCAGCAGTTTCCGGGGCGAAAAACTGTTTTTT. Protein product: CASSFRGEKLFF.

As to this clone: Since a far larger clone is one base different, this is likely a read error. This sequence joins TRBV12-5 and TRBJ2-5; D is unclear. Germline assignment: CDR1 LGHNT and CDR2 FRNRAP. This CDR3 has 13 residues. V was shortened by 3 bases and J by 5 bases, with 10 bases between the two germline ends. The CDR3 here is CASGFGCRETQYF. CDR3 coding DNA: TGTGCTAGTGGTTTTGGGTGCCGGGAGACCCAGTACTTC.

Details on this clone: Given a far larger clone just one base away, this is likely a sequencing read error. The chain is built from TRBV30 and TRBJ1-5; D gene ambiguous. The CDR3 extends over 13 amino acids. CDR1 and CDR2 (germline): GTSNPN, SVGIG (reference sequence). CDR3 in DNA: TGTGCCTGGAGTTCGGATAGCAATCAGCCCCAGAATTTT. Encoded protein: CAWSSDSNQPQNF. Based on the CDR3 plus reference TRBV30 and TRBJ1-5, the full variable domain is SQTIHQWPATLVQPVGSPLSLECTVEGTSNPNLYWYRQAAGRGLQLLFYSVGIGQISSEVPQNLSASRPQDRQFILSSKKLLLSDSGFYLCAWSSDSNQPQNFGDGTRLSIL.

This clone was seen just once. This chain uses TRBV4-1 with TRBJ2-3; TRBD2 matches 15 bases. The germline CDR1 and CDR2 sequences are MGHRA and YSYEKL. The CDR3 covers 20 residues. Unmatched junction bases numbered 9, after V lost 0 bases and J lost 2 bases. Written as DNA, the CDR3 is TGCGCCAGCAGCCAAGACCCTGCCCGGACTAGCGGGAGGGCCACAGATACGCAGTATTTT. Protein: CASSQDPARTSGRATDTQYF.

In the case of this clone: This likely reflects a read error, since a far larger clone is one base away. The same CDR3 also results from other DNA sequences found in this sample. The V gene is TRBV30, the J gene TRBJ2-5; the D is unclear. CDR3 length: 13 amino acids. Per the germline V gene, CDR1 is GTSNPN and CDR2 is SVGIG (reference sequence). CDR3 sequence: CAWSVSLSETQYF. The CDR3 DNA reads TGCGCCTGGAGTGTATCCCTAAGTGAGACCCAGTACTTC. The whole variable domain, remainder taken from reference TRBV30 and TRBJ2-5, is SQTIHQWPATLVQPVGSPLSLECTVEGTSNPNLYWYRQAAGRGLQLLFYSVGIGQISSEVPQNLSASRPQDRQFILSSKKLLLSDSGFYLCAWSVSLSETQYFGPGTRLLVL.

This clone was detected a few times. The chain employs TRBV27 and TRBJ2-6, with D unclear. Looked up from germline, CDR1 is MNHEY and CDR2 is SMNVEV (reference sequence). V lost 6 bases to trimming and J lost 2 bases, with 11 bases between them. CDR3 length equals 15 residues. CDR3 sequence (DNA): TGTGCCAGCAGCCCAATGCAACCTGGGGCCAACGTCCTGACTTTC. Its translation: CASSPMQPGANVLTF.

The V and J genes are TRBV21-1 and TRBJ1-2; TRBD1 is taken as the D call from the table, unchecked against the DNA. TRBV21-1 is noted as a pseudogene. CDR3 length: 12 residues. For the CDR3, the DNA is TGTGCCAGCAGCCCCCGGACAGGTGGCTACACCTTC. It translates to CASSPRTGGYTF.

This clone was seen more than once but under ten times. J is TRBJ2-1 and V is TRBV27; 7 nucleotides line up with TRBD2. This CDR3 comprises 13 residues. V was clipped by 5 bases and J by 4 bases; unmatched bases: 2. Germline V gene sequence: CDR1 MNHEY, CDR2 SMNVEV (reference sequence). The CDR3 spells CASSRGSYNEQFF. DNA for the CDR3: TGTGCCAGCAGTCGCGGGAGTTACAATGAGCAGTTCTTC.

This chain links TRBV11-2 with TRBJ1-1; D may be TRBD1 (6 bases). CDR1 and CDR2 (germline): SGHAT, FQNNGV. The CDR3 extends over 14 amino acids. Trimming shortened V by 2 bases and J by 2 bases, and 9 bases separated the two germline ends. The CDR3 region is CASSLRTENTEAFF. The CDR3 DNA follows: TGTGCCAGCAGCTTACGGACAGAAAACACTGAAGCTTTCTTT.

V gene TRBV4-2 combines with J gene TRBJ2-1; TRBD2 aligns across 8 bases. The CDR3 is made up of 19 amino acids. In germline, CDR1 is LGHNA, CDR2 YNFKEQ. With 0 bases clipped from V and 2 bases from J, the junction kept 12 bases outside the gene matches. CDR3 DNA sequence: TGTGCCAGCAGCCAAGATCCCCTATTTGAAGCGGGGGCCTACAATGAGCAGTTCTTC. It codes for CASSQDPLFEAGAYNEQFF.

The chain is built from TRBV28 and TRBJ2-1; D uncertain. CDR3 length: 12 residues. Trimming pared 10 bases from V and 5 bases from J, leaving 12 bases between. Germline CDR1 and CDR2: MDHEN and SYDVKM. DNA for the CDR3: TGTGCCACGATGGGTGGGGACAATGAGCAGTTCTTC. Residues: CATMGGDNEQFF.

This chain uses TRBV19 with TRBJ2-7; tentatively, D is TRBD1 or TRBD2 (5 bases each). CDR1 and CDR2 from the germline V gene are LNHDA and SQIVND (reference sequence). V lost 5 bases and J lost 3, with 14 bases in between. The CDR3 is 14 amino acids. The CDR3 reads CASSPQGVGYEQYF. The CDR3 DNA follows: TGTGCCAGTAGTCCCCAGGGAGTTGGCTACGAGCAGTACTTC.

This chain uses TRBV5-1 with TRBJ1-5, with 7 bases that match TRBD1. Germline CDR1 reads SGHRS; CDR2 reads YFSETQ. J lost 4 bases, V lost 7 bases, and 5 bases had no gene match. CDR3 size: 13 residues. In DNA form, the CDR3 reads TGCGCCAGCCGGGAGGGGGCAAATCAGCCCCAGCATTTT. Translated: CASREGANQPQHF.

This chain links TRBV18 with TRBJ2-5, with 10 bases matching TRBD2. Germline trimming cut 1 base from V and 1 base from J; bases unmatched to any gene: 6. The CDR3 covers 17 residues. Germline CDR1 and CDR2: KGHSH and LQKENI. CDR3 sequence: CASSPRLAGVIQETQYF. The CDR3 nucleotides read TGTGCCAGCTCACCACGGCTAGCGGGAGTAATCCAAGAGACCCAGTACTTC. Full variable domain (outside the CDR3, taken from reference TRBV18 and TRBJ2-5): NAGVMQNPRHLVRRRGQEARLRCSPMKGHSHVYWYRQLPEEGLKFMVYLQKENIIDESGMPKERFSAEFPKEGPSILRIQQVVRGDSAAYFCASSPRLAGVIQETQYFGPGTRLLVL.